A single sample gave rise to the 22 T cell receptor beta chains below, sequenced in a study of T cell repertoires in cytomegalovirus infection (dated by TCRdb to the late 2010s). Sequencing used an Illumina HiSeq 1500. Using fastp trimming at Q25 and MiXCR clonotype assembly, TCRdb reanalyzed the public sequencing data and kept in-frame beta chains. Rows merge per CDR3 protein into single entries with the most common DNA and genes. The sample data list more than 200,000 distinct CDR3 sequences, and roughly 10% of these were observed just once. The ten top clones hold more than 13% of the sample. Sequenced: PBMCs. The source of these receptors is a human donor in good health (CMV status not recorded). Some clones in this sample may be carry-over from other donors' samples.

This clonotype was counted at least ten times. The CDR3 sequence: CASSLGGGAEETQYF. CDR3 DNA sequence: TGCGCCAGCAGCTTGGGTGGCGGGGCGGAAGAGACCCAGTACTTC. This rearrangement joins TRBV5-1 to TRBJ2-5; perhaps TRBD2 as D (6 bases). The CDR3 extends over 15 amino acids. Trimming removed 0 bases at V and 3 bases at J, with 12 bases between. Germline CDR1 SGHRS, CDR2 YFSETQ.

This clonotype has a count of ten or more. The chain couples TRBV7-2 to TRBJ2-3; perhaps TRBD1 as D (6 bases). This CDR3 is 22 amino acids long. V was trimmed by 1 base and J by 2 bases, leaving 31 bases between them. Germline V gene lookup returns CDR1 SGHTA and CDR2 FQGNSA. CDR3 DNA sequence: TGTGCCAGCAGCTTAGTGGGACAACTGAGGGGGAGTGCATGGGGCCCCACAGATACGCAGTATTTT. As protein: CASSLVGQLRGSAWGPTDTQYF.

This clonotype was observed many times. The V call is TRBV7-2, the J call TRBJ2-7; TRBD1 or TRBD2 may be the D gene (5 bases each). Trimming left V 3 bases short and J 6 bases short, with 9 bases between. From germline, CDR1 is SGHTA and CDR2 FQGNSA. This CDR3 is built from 12 residues. The CDR3 DNA reads TGTGCCAGCAGCTTTGGGGGTCCCGAGCAGTACTTC. Protein sequence: CASSFGGPEQYF.

This clonotype showed up many times. The chain has TRBV20-1 and TRBJ2-1, with 11 bases identical to TRBD2. CDR1 DFQATT and CDR2 SNEGSKA come from the germline V gene (reference sequence). V gave up 5 bases and J gave up 5 bases; unmatched junction bases: 5. The CDR3 covers 14 residues. DNA of the CDR3: TGCAGTGCTCTAGCGGGAGGCACCAACAATGAGCAGTTCTTC. It is translated as CSALAGGTNNEQFF.

This clonotype was seen at least ten times. The chain is built from TRBV28 and TRBJ1-2, with D possibly TRBD1 on 6 matching bases. The V end was cut by 2 bases, the J end by 7 bases, with 14 bases between. The CDR3 contains 14 residues. CDR1 is MDHEN, CDR2 SYDVKM, per germline. The CDR3 here is CASSLIGGQVGYTF. Written as DNA, the CDR3 is TGTGCCAGCAGTTTAATCGGGGGGCAGGTTGGCTACACCTTC.

This clonotype turned up a few times. The genes are TRBV15 and TRBJ2-4, with D maybe TRBD2 (7 bases). Trimming stripped 0 bases from V and 4 bases from J, with 13 bases between. The CDR3 runs 16 residues. Per the germline V gene, CDR1 is LNHNV and CDR2 is YYDKDF (reference sequence). CDR3 residues: CATSRDAGDTKNIQYF. DNA for the CDR3: TGTGCCACCAGCAGAGATGCGGGGGACACTAAAAACATTCAGTACTTC.

This clonotype was seen ten or more times. This chain links TRBV28 with TRBJ1-4; perhaps TRBD1 as D (6 bases). V gave up 9 bases and J gave up 10 bases, with 9 bases separating them. CDR3 length: 10 amino acids. In germline, CDR1 is MDHEN, CDR2 SYDVKM. The DNA of the CDR3 is TGTGCCAGTTCAGGGGTAAAACTGTTTTTT. It specifies CASSGVKLFF. The entire variable domain, with the rest obtained from reference TRBV28 and TRBJ1-4, is as follows: DVKVTQSSRYLVKRTGEKVFLECVQDMDHENMFWYRQDPGLGLRLIYFSYDVKMKEKGDIPEGYSVSREKKERFSLILESASTNQTSMYLCASSGVKLFFGSGTQLSVL.

This chain connects TRBV12-3 or TRBV12-4 to TRBJ1-5; 11 bases are shared with TRBD1. Losses at the gene ends were 5 bases for V and 7 bases for J; bases not matched to a gene: 7. CDR3 size: 15 residues. The CDR3 nucleotides are TGTGCCAGCAGTAAGGGGACAGGGGGTGTGCAGCCCCAGCATTTT. This sequence encodes CASSKGTGGVQPQHF.

The chain joins TRBV20-1 to TRBJ2-7, with 7 bases aligning to TRBD2. Losses at the gene ends were 6 bases for V and 0 bases for J; bases not matched to a gene: 14. The CDR3 length is 16 residues. Looked up from germline, CDR1 is DFQATT and CDR2 is SNEGSKA (reference sequence). Here the CDR3 reads CSAPVAAGLSSYEQYF. CDR3 in DNA: TGCAGTGCCCCTGTCGCAGCGGGGCTAAGCTCCTACGAGCAGTACTTC.

There are a few counts of this clonotype. V and J are TRBV7-2 and TRBJ1-1, with D uncertain. The CDR3 loop spans 15 amino acids. Germline CDR1 is SGHTA and CDR2 is FQGNSA. Trimming took off 1 base at V and 1 base at J, with 10 bases between the two ends. CDR3 sequence reads: CASSLDVRGNTEAFF. The CDR3 coding sequence is TGTGCCAGCAGCTTAGATGTCCGGGGGAACACTGAAGCTTTCTTT.

This clonotype was counted many times. This chain uses TRBV7-2 with TRBJ1-4; TRBD1 might be the D (5 bases). V was shortened by 2 bases and J by 9 bases, with 16 bases between the two germline ends. The CDR3 totals 15 residues. The germline gives CDR1 SGHTA, CDR2 FQGNSA. This chain's CDR3 is CASSLKTGPVKKLFF. DNA of the CDR3: TGTGCCAGCAGCTTAAAGACGGGGCCGGTGAAAAAACTGTTTTTT.

This clonotype occurred many times. The chain links TRBV14 to TRBJ1-2; D gene unclear. Trimming pared 4 bases from V and 7 bases from J, leaving 13 bases between. The CDR3 contains 13 residues. CDR1 SGHDN and CDR2 FVKESK come from the germline V gene. Here the CDR3 DNA reads TGTGCCAGCAGCCTGAGGCGTCTATCTGGCTACACCTTC. This translates into CASSLRRLSGYTF. The whole variable domain, remainder taken from reference TRBV14 and TRBJ1-2, is EAGVTQFPSHSVIEKGQTVTLRCDPISGHDNLYWYRRVMGKEIKFLLHFVKESKQDESGMPNNRFLAERTGGTYSTLKVQPAELEDSGVYFCASSLRRLSGYTFGSGTRLTVV.

The sample holds a few counts of this clonotype. The CDR3 nucleotides are TGCGCCAGCAGCCAAGACAGAGGGCCGGGGAATGAGCAGTTCTTC. This encodes CASSQDRGPGNEQFF. The chain is built from TRBV4-1 and TRBJ2-1; maybe TRBD2 (5 bases). Trimming shortened V by 0 bases and J by 7 bases, and 13 bases separated the two germline ends. The V gene's germline CDR1 is MGHRA and CDR2 YSYEKL. The CDR3 is made up of 15 amino acids.

This clonotype was recorded a few times. The chain has TRBV7-2 and TRBJ2-3, with D perhaps being TRBD1 or TRBD2 (6 bases each). Per germline, CDR1 SGHTA and CDR2 FQGNSA. The CDR3 spans 15 residues. The V end was cut by 6 bases, the J end by 3 bases, with 16 bases between. CDR3 protein: CASSDPGAGTDTQYF. The CDR3, as DNA: TGTGCCAGCAGTGATCCGGGGGCCGGTACAGATACGCAGTATTTT.

This clonotype was found a few times. The genes are TRBV29-1 and TRBJ1-5; D gene unclear. This CDR3 is 13 amino acids long. Trimming shortened V by 5 bases and J by 1 base, and 9 bases separated the two germline ends. Germline loops: CDR1 SQVTM, CDR2 ANQGSEA. Here the CDR3 DNA reads TGCAGCGTTCGATTCCAAAGCAATCAGCCCCAGCATTTT. Protein sequence: CSVRFQSNQPQHF.

The chain recombines TRBV5-6 with TRBJ1-1; D is perhaps TRBD1 (6 bases). This CDR3 spans 13 amino acids. Looked up from germline, CDR1 is SGHDT and CDR2 is YYEEEE. Trimming left V 3 bases short and J 1 base short, with 7 bases between. For the CDR3, the DNA is TGTGCCAGCAGCTGGGGACAGAACACTGAAGCTTTCTTT. Residues: CASSWGQNTEAFF.

V and J are TRBV19 and TRBJ2-7, with TRBD1 matching over 7 bases. V trimming: 6 bases; J trimming: 0 bases; junction bases outside the gene matches: 5. This CDR3 contains 14 residues. Germline CDR1 and CDR2: LNHDA and SQIVND (reference sequence). The CDR3: CASRWDSVSYEQYF. The CDR3 nucleotides are TGTGCCAGTAGATGGGACAGTGTCTCCTACGAGCAGTACTTC.

This clonotype showed up just a few times. This chain links TRBV15 with TRBJ1-2; 7 bases agree with TRBD1. In germline, CDR1 is LNHNV, CDR2 YYDKDF (reference sequence). Trimming removed 8 bases from V and 0 bases from J; junction bases left unmatched: 3. The CDR3 totals 13 residues. CDR3 in amino acids: CATRDSSNYGYTF. Here the CDR3 DNA reads TGTGCCACCCGGGACAGCTCTAACTATGGCTACACCTTC.

The chain links TRBV20-1 to TRBJ2-3; D possibly corresponds to TRBD2 (6 bases). The CDR3 is 13 residues long. CDR1 is DFQATT, CDR2 SNEGSKA, per germline (reference sequence). This CDR3 is CSHLSGITDTQYF. The DNA for the CDR3 is TGCAGCCACCTTAGCGGAATCACAGATACGCAGTATTTT.

This chain connects TRBV5-5 to TRBJ2-7; the D gene could be TRBD1 or TRBD2 (5 bases each). This CDR3 is built from 14 residues. V was trimmed by 4 bases and J by 3 bases, leaving 14 bases between them. Looked up from germline, CDR1 is SGHKS and CDR2 is YYEKEE (reference sequence). The DNA for the CDR3 is TGTGCCAGCAGCGAGGGATTCCAGGGCTACGAGCAGTACTTC. Protein: CASSEGFQGYEQYF.

This clonotype has at least ten counts. This chain joins TRBV11-3 and TRBJ2-7, with D unresolved. This CDR3 region has 14 residues. Between the trimmed V and J ends, which lost 3 bases and 0 bases, there was a span of 9 bases. Germline CDR1 is SGHNT and CDR2 is YENEEA. The CDR3 loop is CASSFFAVSYEQYF. CDR3 DNA sequence: TGTGCCAGCAGCTTTTTTGCCGTCTCCTACGAGCAGTACTTC.

The chain links TRBV7-2 to TRBJ2-1, with TRBD2 matching 14 bases. The CDR3 length is 17 residues. Losses at the gene ends were 5 bases for V and 7 bases for J; bases not matched to a gene: 10. In germline, CDR1 is SGHTA, CDR2 FQGNSA. CDR3 sequence reads: CASSAGTSGSRRNEQFF. In DNA, the CDR3 is TGTGCCAGCAGCGCCGGGACTAGCGGGAGTCGGAGGAATGAGCAGTTCTTC.